This TCR beta chain was profiled in a study of shared clonotypes between healthy human individuals. TCRdb's table, derived via immunoSEQ multiplex PCR, lists solely in-frame clones and lacks some. The sample consists of some 2 million clones, 85% to 95% of them appearing once. This CDR3 contains 14 residues. Germline V gives CDR1 SGHDT, CDR2 YYEEEE. The V and J ends lost 4 bases and 9 bases, in that order; junction bases with no gene match: 4. Sequenced input: naive CD4+ T cells sorted from blood. Subset given: CD45RA+ positively selected. The receptor's source is a man aged 18 to 29 in good health. V and J are TRBV5-6 and TRBJ1-6; 10 bases fit TRBD1. The CDR3 nucleotides read TGTGCCAGCAGCAACCGGGACAGGGGTTCACCCCTCCACTTT. Translated, it gives CASSNRDRGSPLHF.